This section outlines one TCR beta chain sequence together with its context. Its target is unknown. This specimen comes from a study of monozygotic twins with inflammatory bowel disease. Study findings and constraints: Patients with IBD had less TCRbeta diversity (inverse Simpson) than their healthy co-twins.

Per donor there was one draw, yielding a blood sample of roughly 2.3 ml. The CDR3 is 15 amino acids. Germline V gene lookup returns CDR1 MNHEY and CDR2 SVGEGT. Two rounds of nested PCR, of roughly 16 and 10 cycles, were run on TCRalpha and TCRbeta cDNA. TCRdb re-called the 5' RACE reads and shows each CDR3 protein once, DNA omitted. This sample contains 300,000 to 350,000 distinct CDR3 sequences. The sequencing input was blood. The chain links TRBV6-2 or TRBV6-3 to TRBJ2-2; without DNA, the TCRdb call of TRBD1 cannot be checked. The receptor was isolated from a human donor with ulcerative colitis or Crohn's disease, or a healthy co-twin of an affected twin (not recorded which). CDR3 sequence reads: CASSSGTDNTGELFF.